This paragraph reports one TCR beta chain. Sequencing used immunoSEQ multiplex PCR; TCRdb keeps in-frame clones, though not all of them. The table has about 140,000 clones, around 92% seen once; the top ten hold around 3.5%. The junction had 8 bases not matched to a gene; V was cut back by 0 bases and J by 7 bases. The germline CDR1 and CDR2 sequences are MDHEN and SYDVKM. This CDR3 region has 15 residues. The data derive from a study of T cell responses to AZD1222 COVID-19 vaccine. Material: peripheral blood, obtained 28 days after the second AZD1222 dose. This receptor was taken from an adult who received the AZD1222 COVID-19 vaccine. The genes are TRBV28 and TRBJ2-7, with 8 bases lining up with TRBD2. In nucleotides, the CDR3 is TGTGCCAGCAGTTTATGGTCGGGAGGGCCGAGTGAGCAGTACTTC. It encodes CASSLWSGGPSEQYF.